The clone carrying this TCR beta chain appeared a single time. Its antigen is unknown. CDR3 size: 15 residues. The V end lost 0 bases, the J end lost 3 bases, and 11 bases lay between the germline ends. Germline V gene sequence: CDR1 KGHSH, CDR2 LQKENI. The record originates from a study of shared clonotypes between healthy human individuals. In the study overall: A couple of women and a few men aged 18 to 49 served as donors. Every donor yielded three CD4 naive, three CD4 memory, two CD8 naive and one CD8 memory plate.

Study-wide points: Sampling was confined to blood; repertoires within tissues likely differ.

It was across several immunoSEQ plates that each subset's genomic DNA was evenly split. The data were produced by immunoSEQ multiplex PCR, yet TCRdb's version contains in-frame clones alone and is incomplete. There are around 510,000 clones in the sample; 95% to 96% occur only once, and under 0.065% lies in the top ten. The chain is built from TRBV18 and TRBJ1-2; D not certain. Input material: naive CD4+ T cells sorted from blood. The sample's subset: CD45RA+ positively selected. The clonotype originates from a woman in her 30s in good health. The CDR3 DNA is TGTGCCAGCTCACCACCGGGGTTTAAGTACTATGGCTACACCTTC. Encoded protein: CASSPPGFKYYGYTF.